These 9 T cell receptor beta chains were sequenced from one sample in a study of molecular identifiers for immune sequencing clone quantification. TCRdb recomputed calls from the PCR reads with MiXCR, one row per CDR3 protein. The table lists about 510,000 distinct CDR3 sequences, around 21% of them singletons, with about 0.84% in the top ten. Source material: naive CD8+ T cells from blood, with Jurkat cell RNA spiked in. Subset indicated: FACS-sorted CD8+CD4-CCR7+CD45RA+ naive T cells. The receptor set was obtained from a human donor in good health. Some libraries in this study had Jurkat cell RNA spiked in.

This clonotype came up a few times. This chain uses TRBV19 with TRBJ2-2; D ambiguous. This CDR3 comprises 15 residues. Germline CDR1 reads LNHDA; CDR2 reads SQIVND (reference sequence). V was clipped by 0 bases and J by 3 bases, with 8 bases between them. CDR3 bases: TGTGCCAGTAGTATAGACGGTGGTGACACCGGGGAGCTGTTTTTT. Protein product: CASSIDGGDTGELFF.

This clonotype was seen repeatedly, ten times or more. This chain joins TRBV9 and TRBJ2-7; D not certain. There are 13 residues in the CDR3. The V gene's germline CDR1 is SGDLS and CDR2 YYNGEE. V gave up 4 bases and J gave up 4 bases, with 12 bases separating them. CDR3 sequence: CASSPRSLYEQYF. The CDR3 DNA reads TGTGCCAGCAGCCCCCGCTCTCTGTACGAGCAGTACTTC. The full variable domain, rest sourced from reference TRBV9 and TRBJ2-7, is DSGVTQTPKHLITATGQRVTLRCSPRSGDLSVYWYQQSLDQGLQFLIQYYNGEERAKGNILERFSAQQFPDLHSELNLSSLELGDSALYFCASSPRSLYEQYFGPGTRLTVT.

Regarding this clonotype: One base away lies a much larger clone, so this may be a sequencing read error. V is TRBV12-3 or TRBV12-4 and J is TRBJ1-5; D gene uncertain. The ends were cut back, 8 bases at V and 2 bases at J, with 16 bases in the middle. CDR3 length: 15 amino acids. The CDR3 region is CASGPTGYGNQPQHF. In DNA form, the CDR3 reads TGTGCCAGCGGCCCGACGGGTTACGGCAATCAGCCCCAGCATTTT.

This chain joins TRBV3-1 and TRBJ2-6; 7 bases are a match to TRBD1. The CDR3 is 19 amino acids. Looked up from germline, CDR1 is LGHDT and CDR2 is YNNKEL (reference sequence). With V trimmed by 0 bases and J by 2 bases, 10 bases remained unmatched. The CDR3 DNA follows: TGTGCCAGCAGCCAAGAGACAGGGTGGGAGCTCCCTGGGGCCAACGTCCTGACTTTC. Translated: CASSQETGWELPGANVLTF. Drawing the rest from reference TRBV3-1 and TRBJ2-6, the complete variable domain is DTAVSQTPKYLVTQMGNDKSIKCEQNLGHDTMYWYKQDSKKFLKIMFSYNNKELIINETVPNRFSPKSPDKAHLNLHINSLELGDSAVYFCASSQETGWELPGANVLTFGAGSRLTVL.

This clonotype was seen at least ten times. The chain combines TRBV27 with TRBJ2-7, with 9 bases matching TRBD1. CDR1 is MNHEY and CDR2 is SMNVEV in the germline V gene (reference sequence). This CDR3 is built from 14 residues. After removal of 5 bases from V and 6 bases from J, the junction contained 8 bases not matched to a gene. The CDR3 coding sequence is TGTGCCAGCAGTGTGGGACAGGGACCTGTCGAGCAGTACTTC. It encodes CASSVGQGPVEQYF.

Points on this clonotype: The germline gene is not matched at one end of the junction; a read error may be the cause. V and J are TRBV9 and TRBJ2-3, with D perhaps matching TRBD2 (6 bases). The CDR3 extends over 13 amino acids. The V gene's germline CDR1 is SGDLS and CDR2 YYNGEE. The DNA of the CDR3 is TGTGTCAGCAGCGGTCTAGCGACGCATACGCAGTATTTT. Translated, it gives CVSSGLATHTQYF.

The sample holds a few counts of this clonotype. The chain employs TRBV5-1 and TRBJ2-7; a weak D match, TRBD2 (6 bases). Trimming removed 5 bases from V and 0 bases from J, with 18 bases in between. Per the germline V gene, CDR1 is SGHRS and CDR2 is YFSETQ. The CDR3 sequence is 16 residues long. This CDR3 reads CASSVVGGTASYEQYF. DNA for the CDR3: TGCGCCAGCAGTGTAGTGGGCGGGACGGCCTCCTACGAGCAGTACTTC.

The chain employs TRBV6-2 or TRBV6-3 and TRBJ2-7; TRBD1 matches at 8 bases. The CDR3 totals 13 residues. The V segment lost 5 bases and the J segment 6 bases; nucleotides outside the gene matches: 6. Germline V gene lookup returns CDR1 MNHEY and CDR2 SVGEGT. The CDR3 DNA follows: TGTGCCAGCAGTCCAACAGGGGGGTTCGAGCAGTACTTC. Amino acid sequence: CASSPTGGFEQYF.

CDR3 sequence (DNA): TGTGCCAGTAGCCCGGCCGGGACAGTGAAAAACACCGGGGAGCTGTTTTTT. Its protein product is CASSPAGTVKNTGELFF. This sequence joins TRBV19 and TRBJ2-2; 7 bases are a match to TRBD1. Germline lookup yields CDR1 LNHDA and CDR2 SQIVND (reference sequence). The CDR3 runs 17 residues. V was pared by 6 bases and J by 2 bases, with 12 bases of the junction left unmatched.